Described below is a single TCR beta chain sequence and its context. Its antigen is still unknown. Peripheral blood CD8+ and CD4+ T cells were profiled by TCR beta sequencing. This entry is derived from a study of CD8 T cells in Susac syndrome. Study-wide results and limits: The CD4+ T cell repertoires in Susac syndrome did not show any clonal expansion.

The CDR3 is 16 residues long. Trimming removed 1 base from V and 1 base from J; junction bases left unmatched: 2. CDR1 and CDR2 from the germline V gene are SEHNR and FQNEAQ (reference sequence). When the RNA was reverse transcribed, random hexamers were used with an input of roughly 0.5 to 1 ug. TCRdb reprocessed the immunoSEQ multiplex PCR reads via MiXCR and lists one record per CDR3 protein. Among more than 150,000 distinct CDR3 sequences listed, 95% to 96% were seen once. The sequenced sample consisted of CD4+ T cells from PBMCs. The chain is built from TRBV7-9 and TRBJ1-5; TRBD1 agrees at 9 bases. The receptor was isolated from a human donor with Susac syndrome. The CDR3 loop is CASSLVGQGSNQPQHF. The CDR3 coding sequence is TGTGCCAGCAGCTTAGTGGGACAGGGAAGCAATCAGCCCCAGCATTTT.